The next 21 T cell receptor beta chains were all read from a single sample in a study of neurological immune-mediated disorders. TCRdb itself ran the 5' RACE reads through MiXCR, one entry per CDR3 protein. Of roughly 42,000 distinct CDR3 sequences detected, 13% appear once; the ten largest clones hold about an eighth. The time point here: longitudinal time-point 3. What was sequenced was PBMCs. The receptor source for this set is a man aged 25 to 40 in good health.

This clonotype appeared many times. The V gene is TRBV29-1, the J gene TRBJ1-1; a weak D match, TRBD1 (6 bases). The CDR3 has 15 amino acids. V lost 0 bases and J lost 0, with 11 bases in between. Germline V gene lookup returns CDR1 SQVTM and CDR2 ANQGSEA. The CDR3, as DNA: TGCAGCGTTGAAGATGGGGCAGGGGTGAACACTGAAGCTTTCTTT. This encodes CSVEDGAGVNTEAFF. Supplemented by reference TRBV29-1 and TRBJ1-1, the full variable domain reads SAVISQKPSRDICQRGTSLTIQCQVDSQVTMMFWYRQQPGQSLTLIATANQGSEATYESGFVIDKFPISRPNLTFSTLTVSNMSPEDSSIYLCSVEDGAGVNTEAFFGQGTRLTVV.

This clonotype was detected many times. This chain connects TRBV24-1 to TRBJ2-6; D uncertain. The CDR3 totals 13 residues. Germline V gene sequence: CDR1 KGHDR, CDR2 SFDVKD. Deletions cut 10 bases from V and 2 bases from J, with 8 bases between. This CDR3 is CATENPGANVLTF. CDR3 nucleotide sequence: TGTGCCACTGAGAATCCTGGGGCCAACGTCCTGACTTTC.

The gene calls are TRBV9 and TRBJ2-1, with 11 bases lining up with TRBD1. After removal of 3 bases from V and 4 bases from J, the junction contained 6 bases not matched to a gene. This CDR3 spans 16 amino acids. The germline CDR1 and CDR2 sequences are SGDLS and YYNGEE. The DNA for the CDR3 is TGTGCCAGCAGCGGAGGAGGGACAGGGGGGTACAATGAGCAGTTCTTC. Its translation: CASSGGGTGGYNEQFF. Variable domain in full (rest from reference TRBV9 and TRBJ2-1): DSGVTQTPKHLITATGQRVTLRCSPRSGDLSVYWYQQSLDQGLQFLIQYYNGEERAKGNILERFSAQQFPDLHSELNLSSLELGDSALYFCASSGGGTGGYNEQFFGPGTRLTVL.

This clonotype was detected many times. The chain is built from TRBV5-1 and TRBJ2-5, with 8 bases matching TRBD2. The CDR3 is 13 residues long. Germline V gene sequence: CDR1 SGHRS, CDR2 YFSETQ. With 5 bases clipped from V and 2 bases from J, the junction kept 2 bases outside the gene matches. CDR3 DNA sequence: TGCGCCAGCAGAACTAGCGGACAAGAGACCCAGTACTTC. This translates into CASRTSGQETQYF.

The table lists this clonotype with many counts. The chain joins TRBV5-1 to TRBJ2-2; a possible D gene is TRBD2 (5 bases). Germline V gene data show CDR1 as SGHRS and CDR2 as YFSETQ. Trimming left V 0 bases short and J 0 bases short, with 9 bases between. The CDR3 runs 16 residues. For the CDR3, the DNA is TGCGCCAGCAGCTTGGAGGTGCGGGCGAACACCGGGGAGCTGTTTTTT. Its translation: CASSLEVRANTGELFF.

This clonotype has only a few counts. The chain has TRBV10-3 and TRBJ2-1; perhaps TRBD1 as D (5 bases). Trimming took 0 bases from V and 4 from J, leaving 10 bases between them. The CDR3 covers 15 residues. The germline V gene has CDR1 ENHRY and CDR2 SYGVKD. In DNA form, the CDR3 reads TGTGCCATCAGTGAGTCTGGGGCCCTTTACAATGAGCAGTTCTTC. Translation gives CAISESGALYNEQFF.

This clonotype was seen many times. This chain uses TRBV12-3 or TRBV12-4 with TRBJ2-1; 10 positions agree with TRBD2. Trimming cost V 7 bases and J 8 bases; bases outside gene matches: 8. CDR3 length: 14 residues. CDR3 sequence (DNA): TGTGCCAGCACCATTCTAGCGGGAGATCATGAGCAGTTCTTC. This codes for CASTILAGDHEQFF.

This clonotype was observed at least ten times. This chain connects TRBV27 to TRBJ2-7; the D call may be TRBD1 or TRBD2 (5 bases each). CDR3 length equals 14 residues. Germline V gives CDR1 MNHEY, CDR2 SMNVEV (reference sequence). V shed 2 bases and J shed 7 bases, with 15 bases lying between them. The DNA of the CDR3 is TGTGCCAGCAGTTTAAGTCAGGGTACGGGGGAGCAGTACTTC. Translating gives CASSLSQGTGEQYF.

In regard to this clonotype: This may be a read error, as it is one base from a much larger clone. V gene TRBV7-9 combines with J gene TRBJ1-4, with D maybe TRBD1 (6 bases). The CDR3 loop spans 15 amino acids. V was shortened by 1 base and J by 5 bases, with 11 bases between the two germline ends. Per germline, CDR1 SEHNR and CDR2 FQNEAQ (reference sequence). The CDR3 is CASSLVQDRNEKLFF. The CDR3, as DNA: TGTGCCAGCAGCTTAGTCCAGGACAGAAATGAAAAACTGTTTTTT.

The chain uses TRBV4-1 and TRBJ1-5; the D gene is possibly TRBD1 (6 bases). Between the trimmed V and J ends, which lost 0 bases and 9 bases, there was a span of 18 bases. Germline V gene sequence: CDR1 MGHRA, CDR2 YSYEKL. This CDR3 spans 16 amino acids. CDR3 sequence reads: CASSQEWGAPLGPQHF. For the CDR3, the DNA is TGCGCCAGCAGCCAAGAGTGGGGGGCGCCGTTAGGGCCCCAGCATTTT.

This clonotype was counted many times. The chain recombines TRBV20-1 with TRBJ2-7; no reliable D call. Germline lookup yields CDR1 DFQATT and CDR2 SNEGSKA (reference sequence). Trimming removed 7 bases from V and 3 bases from J, with 10 bases in between. The CDR3 has 11 residues. As DNA, the CDR3 is TGCAGTGTTTCGACTTTCTACGAGCAGTACTTC. It codes for CSVSTFYEQYF.

This clonotype was detected many times. This chain links TRBV12-3 or TRBV12-4 with TRBJ1-5; the D gene is possibly TRBD1 (5 bases). Trimming took off 3 bases at V and 1 base at J, with 13 bases between the two ends. The CDR3 spans 16 residues. This chain's CDR3 is CASSFGGRASNQPQHF. CDR3 DNA: TGTGCCAGCAGTTTCGGCGGCAGGGCCAGCAATCAGCCCCAGCATTTT.

This clonotype was detected only once. The chain couples TRBV28 to TRBJ1-1; D not resolved. The V end lost 5 bases, the J end lost 0 bases, and 7 bases lay between the germline ends. This CDR3 has 13 residues. Per the germline V gene, CDR1 is MDHEN and CDR2 is SYDVKM. This CDR3 is CASSTPVNTEAFF. CDR3 in DNA: TGTGCCAGCAGTACCCCTGTGAACACTGAAGCTTTCTTT.

On this clonotype: A much larger clone lies a single base off, so this may be a read error. CDR3 residues: CASSFEMGSEQFF. In DNA form, the CDR3 reads TGTGCCAGCAGTTTTGAAATGGGGAGTGAGCAGTTCTTC. This chain connects TRBV28 to TRBJ2-1, with D perhaps TRBD2 (5 bases). The CDR3 extends over 13 amino acids. The V gene's germline CDR1 is MDHEN and CDR2 SYDVKM. V was pared by 3 bases and J by 9 bases, with 12 bases between.

This clonotype came up many times. This chain links TRBV7-9 with TRBJ2-3; no clear D gene. With 5 bases removed from V and 6 bases from J, the gap between germline ends came to 9 bases. This CDR3 has 12 amino acids. Per the germline V gene, CDR1 is SEHNR and CDR2 is FQNEAQ (reference sequence). The CDR3 loop is CASSLESDTQYF. Here the CDR3 DNA reads TGTGCCAGCAGCCTCGAATCGGATACGCAGTATTTT.

This clonotype was counted at least ten times. The V and J genes are TRBV5-1 and TRBJ2-7; 10 nucleotides line up with TRBD2. J was trimmed by 12 bases and V by 5 bases; bases with no gene match: 8. This CDR3 contains 12 residues. In germline, CDR1 is SGHRS, CDR2 YFSETQ. The CDR3, as DNA: TGCGCCAGCAGGGCTAGCGGGAGTTTCTGGTACTTC. Translated, it gives CASRASGSFWYF.

The sample holds many counts of this clonotype. This chain connects TRBV6-1 to TRBJ1-4, with D uncertain. Trimming took 6 bases from V and 0 from J, leaving 17 bases between them. The CDR3 length is 17 residues. Germline V gene data show CDR1 as MNHNS and CDR2 as SASEGT. The DNA for the CDR3 is TGTGCCAGCAGCGGACCCCCGGCTGTCTCAACTAATGAAAAACTGTTTTTT. It specifies CASSGPPAVSTNEKLFF.

This clonotype was counted at least ten times. The J gene is TRBJ2-7, the V gene TRBV10-3, with D possibly TRBD1 on 8 matching bases. CDR1 and CDR2 from the germline V gene are ENHRY and SYGVKD. Trimming removed 6 bases at V and 4 bases at J, with 16 bases between. The CDR3 length is 14 residues. CDR3 loop: CAIRQGGGDYEQYF. The CDR3 DNA reads as TGTGCCATCAGACAGGGGGGGGGCGATTACGAGCAGTACTTC.

This clonotype was counted ten times or more. The chain links TRBV7-9 to TRBJ2-7, with 8 bases lining up with TRBD1. The CDR3 is made up of 16 amino acids. In germline, CDR1 is SEHNR, CDR2 FQNEAQ (reference sequence). Trimming removed 0 bases from V and 3 bases from J; junction bases left unmatched: 7. The CDR3 DNA reads as TGTGCCAGCAGCTTAGCCGCGACAGGGGATCGCTACGAGCAGTACTTC. Amino acids: CASSLAATGDRYEQYF.

This clonotype was recorded at least ten times. CDR3 sequence reads: CSARGTGEQNEQFF. The CDR3 nucleotides are TGCAGTGCTAGAGGGACAGGGGAACAGAATGAGCAGTTCTTC. V gene TRBV20-1 combines with J gene TRBJ2-1; 9 positions match TRBD1. The CDR3 sequence is 14 residues long. V lost 1 base to trimming and J lost 7 bases; unmatched junction nucleotides: 5. Germline values: CDR1 DFQATT, CDR2 SNEGSKA (reference sequence).

This clonotype was found many times. V usage is TRBV3-1 and J usage is TRBJ2-2; D possibly corresponds to TRBD2 (5 bases). Trimming left V 2 bases short and J 3 bases short, with 10 bases between. This CDR3 comprises 15 residues. From germline, CDR1 is LGHDT and CDR2 YNNKEL (reference sequence). CDR3 sequence: CASSQRGRDTGELFF. The CDR3 DNA is TGTGCCAGCAGCCAACGGGGTAGGGACACCGGGGAGCTGTTTTTT.